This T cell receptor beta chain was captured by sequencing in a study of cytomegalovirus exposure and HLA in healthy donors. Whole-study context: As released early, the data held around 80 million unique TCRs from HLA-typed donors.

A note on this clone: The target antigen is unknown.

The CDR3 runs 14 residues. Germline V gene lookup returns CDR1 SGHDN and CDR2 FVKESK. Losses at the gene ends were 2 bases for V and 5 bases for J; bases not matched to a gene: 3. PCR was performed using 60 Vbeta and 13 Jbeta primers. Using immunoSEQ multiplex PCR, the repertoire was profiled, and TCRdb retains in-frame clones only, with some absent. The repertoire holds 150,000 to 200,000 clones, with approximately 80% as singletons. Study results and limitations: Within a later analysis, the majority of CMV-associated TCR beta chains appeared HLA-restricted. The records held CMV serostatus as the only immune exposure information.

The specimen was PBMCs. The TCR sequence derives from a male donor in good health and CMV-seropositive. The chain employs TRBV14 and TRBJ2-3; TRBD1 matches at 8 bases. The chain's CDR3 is CASSQLQGGDTQYF. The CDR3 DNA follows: TGTGCCAGCAGCCAACTACAGGGGGGAGATACGCAGTATTTT. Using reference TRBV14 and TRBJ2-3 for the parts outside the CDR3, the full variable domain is EAGVTQFPSHSVIEKGQTVTLRCDPISGHDNLYWYRRVMGKEIKFLLHFVKESKQDESGMPNNRFLAERTGGTYSTLKVQPAELEDSGVYFCASSQLQGGDTQYFGPGTRLTVL.